Below are 9 T cell receptor beta chains sequenced from a single sample in a study of blood T cell repertoires in COVID-19. Sequencing was performed with immunoSEQ multiplex PCR; in TCRdb, only in-frame clones are kept and a portion is missing. The sample shows roughly 80,000 clones, 81% of them seen only once. The sample taken for sequencing was peripheral blood. These receptors originate from a man aged 80 or over with acute or convalescent COVID-19.

V usage is TRBV4-1 and J usage is TRBJ2-7; 11 positions agree with TRBD2. Germline CDR1 MGHRA, CDR2 YSYEKL. Trimming took 1 base from V and 4 from J; bases not matched to a gene: 9. This CDR3 spans 17 amino acids. This CDR3 is CASSQAPSTSGSYEQYF. The CDR3 DNA sequence: TGCGCCAGCAGCCAAGCCCCCAGTACTAGCGGGAGTTACGAGCAGTACTTC.

The genes are TRBV7-3 and TRBJ2-1; 8 positions agree with TRBD1. The CDR3 spans 16 residues. J lost 3 bases, V lost 1 base, and 5 bases had no gene match. Germline lookup yields CDR1 SGHTA and CDR2 FQGTGA. The CDR3 is CASSLIYRGDYNEQFF. CDR3 coding DNA: TGTGCCAGCAGCTTAATTTACAGGGGGGACTACAATGAGCAGTTCTTC.

This clone was seen a handful of times. The V gene is TRBV14, the J gene TRBJ2-3; 9 bases match TRBD2. This CDR3 contains 15 residues. Germline V lookup: CDR1 SGHDN, CDR2 FVKESK. With 3 bases clipped from V and 1 base from J, the junction kept 2 bases outside the gene matches. The CDR3 sequence: CASSHRLAGTDTQYF. CDR3 bases: TGTGCCAGCAGCCACCGACTAGCGGGCACAGATACGCAGTATTTT.

This clone was picked up one time. The chain carries TRBV28 and TRBJ1-1; D is perhaps TRBD1 (6 bases). CDR1 and CDR2 (germline): MDHEN, SYDVKM. Trimming took off 1 base at V and 1 base at J, with 10 bases between the two ends. This CDR3 has 15 residues. The CDR3 spells CASSLSTGRNTEAFF. CDR3 in DNA: TGTGCCAGCAGTTTATCTACAGGGAGGAACACTGAAGCTTTCTTT.

The rearrangement links TRBV29-1 to TRBJ1-2, with D perhaps matching TRBD1 (6 bases). The CDR3 consists of 14 residues. V was shortened by 6 bases and J by 5 bases, with 19 bases between the two germline ends. Germline V gene lookup returns CDR1 SQVTM and CDR2 ANQGSEA. The CDR3 reads CSVGRFRGEYGYTF. The CDR3 DNA reads TGCAGCGTCGGGCGGTTCAGGGGAGAGTATGGCTACACCTTC. Full variable domain (missing parts from reference TRBV29-1 and TRBJ1-2): SAVISQKPSRDICQRGTSLTIQCQVDSQVTMMFWYRQQPGQSLTLIATANQGSEATYESGFVIDKFPISRPNLTFSTLTVSNMSPEDSSIYLCSVGRFRGEYGYTFGSGTRLTVV.

The chain uses TRBV19 and TRBJ1-1, with 7 bases aligning to TRBD1. The V segment lost 8 bases and the J segment 4 bases; nucleotides outside the gene matches: 13. The CDR3 has 15 residues. Per germline, CDR1 LNHDA and CDR2 SQIVND (reference sequence). The CDR3 loop reads CASSFRVQGSTEAFF. CDR3 sequence (DNA): TGTGCCAGTTCCTTTAGGGTACAGGGGAGCACTGAAGCTTTCTTT.

This clone was seen more than once but under ten times. The chain employs TRBV28 and TRBJ1-5; the D gene is possibly TRBD1 (5 bases). Germline V gene sequence: CDR1 MDHEN, CDR2 SYDVKM. Trimming took 10 bases from V and 3 from J, leaving 16 bases between them. The length of the CDR3 is 14 residues. CDR3 sequence reads: CATLWGGNNQPQHF. DNA for the CDR3: TGTGCCACCCTGTGGGGGGGGAACAATCAGCCCCAGCATTTT.

The chain is built from TRBV5-1 and TRBJ2-4, with D perhaps TRBD1 (6 bases). The CDR3 totals 12 residues. The V end lost 4 bases, the J end lost 12 bases, and 14 bases lay between the germline ends. CDR1 is SGHRS and CDR2 is YFSETQ in the germline V gene. DNA of the CDR3: TGCGCCAGCAGCCGGGACAAGGCGGATCAGTACTTC. Protein product: CASSRDKADQYF.

This chain joins TRBV5-1 and TRBJ2-3; the match to TRBD1 covers 9 bases. CDR3 size: 14 residues. The V gene end was trimmed by 1 base and the J gene end by 5 bases; junction bases not matched to a gene: 2. Germline CDR1 is SGHRS and CDR2 is YFSETQ. The DNA for the CDR3 is TGCGCCAGCAGCTTGAACAGGGGGCGAGATACGCAGTATTTT. This gives the protein CASSLNRGRDTQYF.